Each of the 22 T cell receptor beta chains below was sequenced from the same sample in a study of cytomegalovirus exposure and HLA in healthy donors. In the PCR, 60 Vbeta and 13 Jbeta primers were used. Method: immunoSEQ multiplex PCR; TCRdb's copy keeps in-frame clones and lacks some. The table lists hundreds of thousands of clones, approximately 84% of them singletons, with 0.2% to 0.25% in the top ten. Input material: PBMCs. The receptors here all came from a girl aged 2 to 9 in good health and CMV-seronegative.

V usage is TRBV18 and J usage is TRBJ2-5, with 8 positions matching TRBD2. J was trimmed by 3 bases and V by 3 bases; bases with no gene match: 9. CDR1 KGHSH and CDR2 LQKENI come from the germline V gene. This CDR3 region has 16 residues. The CDR3 reads CASSPFPLAAEETQYF. The CDR3 coding sequence is TGTGCCAGCTCACCCTTTCCACTAGCGGCCGAAGAGACCCAGTACTTC.

V and J are TRBV30 and TRBJ1-5; tentatively, D is TRBD1 (5 bases). Per the germline V gene, CDR1 is GTSNPN and CDR2 is SVGIG (reference sequence). This CDR3 is built from 13 residues. Deletions cut 3 bases from V and 6 bases from J, with 12 bases between. The CDR3 region has the DNA TGTGCCTGGAGCGCGGTGGGGGGTCAGCCCCAGCATTTT. Residues: CAWSAVGGQPQHF.

This chain connects TRBV5-1 to TRBJ1-1; TRBD1 might be the D (6 bases). Germline assignment: CDR1 SGHRS and CDR2 YFSETQ. This CDR3 is 12 amino acids long. Trimming pared 5 bases from V and 11 bases from J, leaving 16 bases between. CDR3 sequence reads: CASSYQGREAFF. Written as DNA, the CDR3 is TGCGCCAGCAGTTACCAGGGGAGGGAGGCTTTCTTT.

The rearrangement links TRBV13 to TRBJ2-3; 7 positions agree with TRBD2. Trimming removed 3 bases from V and 0 bases from J; junction bases left unmatched: 3. The CDR3 consists of 15 residues. Germline CDR1 is PRHDT and CDR2 is FYEKMQ (reference sequence). The chain's CDR3 is CASSFIAGSTDTQYF. The CDR3 DNA sequence: TGTGCCAGCAGCTTTATAGCGGGCAGCACAGATACGCAGTATTTT.

J is TRBJ2-2 and V is TRBV12-5; D unclear. The CDR3 loop spans 14 amino acids. Trimming took off 4 bases at V and 3 bases at J, with 9 bases between the two ends. Looked up from germline, CDR1 is LGHNT and CDR2 is FRNRAP. In DNA, the CDR3 is TGTGCTAGTGGTTACAGTGGGCACACCGGGGAGCTGTTTTTT. As protein: CASGYSGHTGELFF.

The rearrangement uses TRBV19 and TRBJ2-5; 7 bases align to TRBD1. The CDR3 spans 12 residues. Germline CDR1 reads LNHDA; CDR2 reads SQIVND (reference sequence). J lost 4 bases, V lost 11 bases, and 7 bases had no gene match. CDR3 sequence (DNA): TGTGCCGCCGGACAGGAAGGAGAGACCCAGTACTTC. Protein: CAAGQEGETQYF.

This clone is a singleton in its sample. This sequence joins TRBV4-2 and TRBJ2-1; TRBD1 matches at 7 bases. The V and J ends lost 5 bases and 3 bases, in that order; junction bases with no gene match: 7. This CDR3 has 15 residues. Germline V lookup: CDR1 LGHNA, CDR2 YNFKEQ. CDR3 bases: TGTGCCAGCAGCAGTACTGACAGGGACTACAATGAGCAGTTCTTC. This sequence encodes CASSSTDRDYNEQFF.

V usage is TRBV5-6 and J usage is TRBJ1-6; D call uncertain. Germline V gives CDR1 SGHDT, CDR2 YYEEEE. The CDR3 is made up of 15 amino acids. V was clipped by 2 bases and J by 8 bases, with 14 bases between them. The CDR3 reads CASSFWPGLDSPLHF. The CDR3, as DNA: TGTGCCAGCAGCTTTTGGCCAGGCCTGGATTCACCCCTCCACTTT.

This rearrangement joins TRBV6-5 to TRBJ1-2; TRBD1 matches at 7 bases. In germline, CDR1 is MNHEY, CDR2 SVGAGI. CDR3 length: 13 amino acids. V was clipped by 10 bases and J by 2 bases; unmatched bases: 7. CDR3 coding DNA: TGTGCCACCCTACAGGGGAACAACTATGGCTACACCTTC. Residues: CATLQGNNYGYTF.

This clone was detected only a few times. The rearrangement uses TRBV5-1 and TRBJ2-1; 7 bases line up with TRBD2. The CDR3 sequence is 14 residues long. J lost 6 bases, V lost 2 bases, and 5 bases had no gene match. CDR1 is SGHRS, CDR2 YFSETQ, per germline. This CDR3 reads CASSLVWGGNEQFF. CDR3 DNA sequence: TGCGCCAGCAGCTTAGTCTGGGGGGGCAATGAGCAGTTCTTC. Filled out from reference TRBV5-1 and TRBJ2-1, the complete variable domain reads KAGVTQTPRYLIKTRGQQVTLSCSPISGHRSVSWYQQTPGQGLQFLFEYFSETQRNKGNFPGRFSGRQFSNSRSEMNVSTLELGDSALYLCASSLVWGGNEQFFGPGTRLTVL.

The chain combines TRBV5-4 with TRBJ2-4, with 11 bases identical to TRBD2. The germline gives CDR1 SGHNT, CDR2 YYREEE (reference sequence). With 2 bases clipped from V and 1 base from J, the junction kept 5 bases outside the gene matches. The CDR3 extends over 17 amino acids. The CDR3 DNA reads as TGTGCCAGCAGCTTCCTAGCGGGAGGAGTGGCCAAAAACATTCAGTACTTC. Protein: CASSFLAGGVAKNIQYF.

The rearrangement joins TRBV30 to TRBJ2-7; 11 bases line up with TRBD1. Per the germline V gene, CDR1 is GTSNPN and CDR2 is SVGIG (reference sequence). Germline trimming cut 4 bases from V and 4 bases from J; bases unmatched to any gene: 6. The CDR3 is 14 residues long. CDR3 amino acids: CAWKSGTGGYEQYF. The CDR3 DNA sequence: TGTGCCTGGAAATCCGGGACAGGGGGGTACGAGCAGTACTTC.

The chain links TRBV11-1 to TRBJ1-1; 8 bases match TRBD1. V lost 10 bases to trimming and J lost 0 bases; unmatched junction nucleotides: 4. The germline CDR1 and CDR2 sequences are SGHAT and FQDESV (reference sequence). This CDR3 is 13 amino acids long. CDR3 nucleotide sequence: TGTGCCACCGAGGACAGGGTGAACACTGAAGCTTTCTTT. Amino acids: CATEDRVNTEAFF.

The chain recombines TRBV4-1 with TRBJ2-3, with 11 bases lining up with TRBD2. V was pared by 5 bases and J by 5 bases, with 9 bases of the junction left unmatched. The germline V gene has CDR1 MGHRA and CDR2 YSYEKL. CDR3 length equals 16 residues. The CDR3 is CASSSSGGLYRDTQYF. CDR3 bases: TGCGCCAGCAGCTCTAGCGGGGGGCTATACAGAGATACGCAGTATTTT.

The chain couples TRBV4-1 to TRBJ2-7; D may be TRBD1 (6 bases). There are 16 residues in the CDR3. Germline CDR1 reads MGHRA; CDR2 reads YSYEKL. Between the trimmed V and J ends, which lost 4 bases and 0 bases, there was a span of 16 bases. The CDR3 DNA is TGCGCCAGCAGCCCCTTGGGGGCAGGGTCCTCCTACGAGCAGTACTTC. It is translated as CASSPLGAGSSYEQYF.

The rearrangement uses TRBV29-1 and TRBJ2-3; 7 positions match TRBD1. The CDR3 sequence is 14 residues long. The V segment lost 7 bases and the J segment 6 bases; nucleotides outside the gene matches: 13. Germline V CDR1 and CDR2: SQVTM, ANQGSEA. The CDR3 protein is CSGSLRQGGDTQYF. In DNA, the CDR3 is TGCAGCGGATCCCTGAGACAGGGTGGCGATACGCAGTATTTT.

The chain recombines TRBV7-9 with TRBJ1-4; 11 nucleotides align to TRBD1. Germline values: CDR1 SEHNR, CDR2 FQNEAQ (reference sequence). V gave up 5 bases and J gave up 5 bases; unmatched junction bases: 7. The CDR3 contains 16 residues. The CDR3 region has the DNA TGTGCCAGCAGCCGATCGGACAGGGGGCGGAATGAAAAACTGTTTTTT. Protein product: CASSRSDRGRNEKLFF.

The chain is built from TRBV27 and TRBJ1-2; D not resolved. Deletions cut 4 bases from V and 8 bases from J, with 14 bases between. CDR3 size: 13 residues. CDR1 MNHEY and CDR2 SMNVEV come from the germline V gene (reference sequence). The CDR3 here is CASSSAAEWGYTF. The CDR3 coding sequence is TGTGCCAGCAGTTCGGCGGCAGAATGGGGCTACACCTTC.

The V and J genes are TRBV6-5 and TRBJ2-7, with 9 nucleotides matching TRBD2. The CDR3 totals 16 residues. Germline CDR1 is MNHEY and CDR2 is SVGAGI. V was clipped by 2 bases and J by 5 bases; unmatched bases: 10. This CDR3 reads CASSYGVAGAPDEQYF. CDR3 in DNA: TGTGCCAGCAGTTACGGGGTAGCGGGGGCTCCTGACGAGCAGTACTTC.

The gene calls are TRBV2 and TRBJ2-3; the match to TRBD2 covers 8 bases. The junction had 0 bases not matched to a gene; V was cut back by 9 bases and J by 1 base. The CDR3 totals 12 residues. Per the germline V gene, CDR1 is SNHLY and CDR2 is FYNNEI. CDR3 residues: CARAGGTDTQYF. DNA for the CDR3: TGTGCCAGAGCGGGGGGCACAGATACGCAGTATTTT. Variable domain in full (rest from reference TRBV2 and TRBJ2-3): EPEVTQTPSHQVTQMGQEVILRCVPISNHLYFYWYRQILGQKVEFLVSFYNNEISEKSEIFDDQFSVERPDGSNFTLKIRSTKLEDSAMYFCARAGGTDTQYFGPGTRLTVL.

This clone has a handful of counts. The genes are TRBV4-1 and TRBJ2-6, with D uncertain. CDR3 length equals 15 residues. CDR1 is MGHRA, CDR2 YSYEKL, per germline. V was cut by 3 bases and J by 0 bases, with 6 bases left in between. CDR3 nucleotide sequence: TGCGCCAGCAGCCATTACTACTCTGGGGCCAACGTCCTGACTTTC. Protein product: CASSHYYSGANVLTF.

The chain recombines TRBV4-1 with TRBJ1-5; TRBD1 agrees at 8 bases. CDR1 MGHRA and CDR2 YSYEKL come from the germline V gene. J gave up 6 bases and V 0 bases, and 4 bases lay outside the gene matches. The CDR3 has 15 residues. CDR3 in DNA: TGCGCCAGCAGCCAAGATCACAGGGGGGGTCAGCCCCAGCATTTT. Translating gives CASSQDHRGGQPQHF.